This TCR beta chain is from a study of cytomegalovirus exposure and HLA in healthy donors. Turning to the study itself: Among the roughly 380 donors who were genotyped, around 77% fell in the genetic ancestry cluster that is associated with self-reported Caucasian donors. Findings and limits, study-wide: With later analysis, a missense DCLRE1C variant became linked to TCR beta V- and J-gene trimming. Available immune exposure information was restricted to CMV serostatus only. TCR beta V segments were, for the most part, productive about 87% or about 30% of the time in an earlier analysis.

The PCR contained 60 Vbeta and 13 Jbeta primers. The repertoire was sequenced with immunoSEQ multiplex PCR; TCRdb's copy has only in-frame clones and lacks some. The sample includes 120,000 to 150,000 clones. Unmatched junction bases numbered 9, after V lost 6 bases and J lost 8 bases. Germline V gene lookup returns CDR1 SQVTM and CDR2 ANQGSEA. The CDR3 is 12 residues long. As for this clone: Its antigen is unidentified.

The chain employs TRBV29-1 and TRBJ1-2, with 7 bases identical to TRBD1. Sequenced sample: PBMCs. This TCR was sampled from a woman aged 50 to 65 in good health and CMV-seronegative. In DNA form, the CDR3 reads TGCAGCGTCCGGACAGACAGGGAGGGCTACACCTTC. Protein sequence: CSVRTDREGYTF.